The 29 T cell receptor beta chains given below trace back to one sample, sequenced in a study of lymphopenia after photon versus proton radiotherapy. TCRdb keeps only in-frame clones here, not all; method: immunoSEQ multiplex PCR. The repertoire has about 12,000 clones, around 90% of them found once; the top ten carry 3% to 4.5%. Sequenced here: peripheral blood, sampled from a patient treated with photon-based radiotherapy. These receptors all stem from a man aged 60 to 69 with pancreatic cancer.

The V and J genes are TRBV7-9 and TRBJ2-3; 7 bases match TRBD2. The CDR3 totals 15 residues. The junction had 4 bases not matched to a gene; V was cut back by 2 bases and J by 2 bases. CDR1 and CDR2 (germline): SEHNR, FQNEAQ (reference sequence). The CDR3 here is CASSLTGGPTDTQYF. The CDR3 DNA reads TGTGCCAGCAGCTTAACGGGGGGACCCACAGATACGCAGTATTTT.

V gene TRBV7-2 combines with J gene TRBJ1-1; D gene unclear. The ends were cut back, 1 base at V and 11 bases at J, with 11 bases in the middle. Germline CDR1 and CDR2: SGHTA and FQGNSA. The CDR3 is 12 residues long. The CDR3 sequence is CASSLDKGVAFF. CDR3 nucleotide sequence: TGTGCCAGCAGCTTAGATAAGGGTGTCGCTTTCTTT.

The rearrangement uses TRBV7-2 and TRBJ1-4; 10 nucleotides align to TRBD1. CDR1 and CDR2 (germline): SGHTA, FQGNSA. Losses at the gene ends were 5 bases for V and 7 bases for J; bases not matched to a gene: 1. The CDR3 extends over 13 amino acids. For the CDR3, the DNA is TGTGCCAGCAGCAGACAGGGGGCTGAAAAACTGTTTTTT. It codes for CASSRQGAEKLFF.

The chain uses TRBV20-1 and TRBJ1-3; 7 bases map to TRBD1. V dropped 3 bases and J dropped 7; count of bases not matched to a gene: 0. The CDR3 consists of 11 residues. Germline V CDR1 and CDR2: DFQATT, SNEGSKA (reference sequence). Here the CDR3 reads CSARGQNTIYF. The CDR3, as DNA: TGCAGTGCTAGGGGACAGAACACCATATATTTT.

The CDR3 loop is CATSREAGASADTQYF. In nucleotides, the CDR3 is TGTGCCACCAGCAGGGAGGCGGGGGCCTCGGCAGATACGCAGTATTTT. The chain links TRBV15 to TRBJ2-3; maybe TRBD2 (7 bases). This CDR3 comprises 16 residues. Germline CDR1 and CDR2: LNHNV and YYDKDF (reference sequence). Trimming cost V 3 bases and J 4 bases, with 17 bases left between them.

The J gene is TRBJ1-5, the V gene TRBV6-1; D call uncertain. CDR1 and CDR2 from the germline V gene are MNHNS and SASEGT. This CDR3 spans 13 amino acids. V was cut by 2 bases and J by 5 bases, with 7 bases left in between. CDR3 nucleotide sequence: TGTGCCAGCAGTGAAAATGAGGATCAGCCCCAGCATTTT. This codes for CASSENEDQPQHF.

J is TRBJ1-2 and V is TRBV15; the D gene is possibly TRBD1 (6 bases). CDR1 is LNHNV, CDR2 YYDKDF, per germline (reference sequence). V dropped 3 bases and J dropped 7 bases, with 18 bases sitting between them. The CDR3 sequence is 15 residues long. The CDR3 protein is CATSSLSTGPVGYTF. CDR3 coding DNA: TGTGCCACCAGCAGTTTGAGCACAGGGCCCGTTGGCTACACCTTC.

This clone has only a few counts. DNA of the CDR3: TGTGCCTGGAGTTTGGGGCTACGGAATCAGCCCCAGCATTTT. The encoded protein is CAWSLGLRNQPQHF. The V gene is TRBV30, the J gene TRBJ1-5; D is possibly TRBD1 (5 bases). The germline CDR1 and CDR2 sequences are GTSNPN and SVGIG (reference sequence). The CDR3 totals 14 residues. The germline V and J ends were trimmed by 2 bases and 4 bases, with 12 bases remaining between them.

The chain joins TRBV4-1 to TRBJ1-1; D gene ambiguous. V was shortened by 1 base and J by 6 bases, with 9 bases between the two germline ends. Germline lookup yields CDR1 MGHRA and CDR2 YSYEKL. The CDR3 extends over 13 amino acids. Here the CDR3 reads CASSQAPFSEAFF. CDR3 in DNA: TGCGCCAGCAGCCAAGCCCCCTTCTCTGAAGCTTTCTTT.

This chain uses TRBV6-5 with TRBJ1-1, with D unclear. V shed 7 bases and J shed 7 bases, with 19 bases lying between them. The CDR3 is 14 residues long. Germline CDR1 reads MNHEY; CDR2 reads SVGAGI. CDR3 DNA sequence: TGTGCCAGCACTCGATCGTCCCATAGAAGTGAAGCTTTCTTT. It yields the protein CASTRSSHRSEAFF.

The J gene is TRBJ2-5, the V gene TRBV25-1, with 8 positions matching TRBD1. This CDR3 has 13 amino acids. Trimming at V came to 6 bases and at J to 5 bases, leaving 5 bases not matched to a gene. Germline V gene sequence: CDR1 MGHDK, CDR2 SYGVNS. CDR3 loop: CASSIRDRETQYF. CDR3 DNA: TGTGCCAGCAGCATCCGGGACAGGGAGACCCAGTACTTC.

The genes are TRBV7-2 and TRBJ1-6; the D gene is possibly TRBD1 (6 bases). CDR1 and CDR2 (germline): SGHTA, FQGNSA. The length of the CDR3 is 16 residues. The germline V and J ends were trimmed by 1 base and 7 bases, with 14 bases remaining between them. CDR3 protein: CASSLDRVSNNSPLHF. The CDR3 DNA follows: TGTGCCAGCAGCTTAGACAGGGTTTCAAACAATTCACCCCTCCACTTT.

Here the CDR3 DNA reads TGTGCCAGCAGCCTGGATGTGGCCGGGGAGCTGTTTTTT. Its translation: CASSLDVAGELFF. The chain uses TRBV7-6 and TRBJ2-2; D is unresolved. The CDR3 is 13 amino acids. Germline CDR1 is SGHVS and CDR2 is FNYEAQ. V was cut by 5 bases and J by 6 bases, with 10 bases left in between.

J is TRBJ1-2 and V is TRBV5-1, with 9 positions matching TRBD1. Unmatched junction bases numbered 2, after V lost 0 bases and J lost 2 bases. Germline CDR1 SGHRS, CDR2 YFSETQ. CDR3 size: 15 residues. CDR3 region: CASSLGGQGNYGYTF. Written as DNA, the CDR3 is TGCGCCAGCAGCTTGGGAGGACAGGGGAACTATGGCTACACCTTC.

The rearrangement joins TRBV6-5 to TRBJ2-7, with 7 nucleotides matching TRBD1. Unmatched junction bases numbered 12, after V lost 4 bases and J lost 3 bases. Looked up from germline, CDR1 is MNHEY and CDR2 is SVGAGI. This CDR3 has 16 amino acids. The CDR3 reads CASSFSDGTVFYEQYF. The CDR3 DNA follows: TGTGCCAGCAGTTTTTCCGACGGGACAGTTTTCTACGAGCAGTACTTC.

The genes are TRBV19 and TRBJ1-5; D is perhaps TRBD1 (5 bases). Germline lookup yields CDR1 LNHDA and CDR2 SQIVND (reference sequence). The CDR3 is 16 residues long. Trimming removed 1 base at V and 5 bases at J, with 15 bases between. The CDR3 reads CASSIVQGSGHQPQHF. The CDR3 DNA sequence: TGTGCCAGTAGTATAGTTCAGGGCTCTGGCCATCAGCCCCAGCATTTT. The full variable domain, in which reference TRBV19 and TRBJ1-5 provide the parts outside the CDR3, is DGGITQSPKYLFRKEGQNVTLSCEQNLNHDAMYWYRQDPGQGLRLIYYSQIVNDFQKGDIAEGYSVSREKKESFPLTVTSAQKNPTAFYLCASSIVQGSGHQPQHFGDGTRLSIL.

The rearrangement joins TRBV5-1 to TRBJ2-3, with 7 bases aligning to TRBD1. The trim removed 1 base at V and 4 bases at J, leaving 6 bases unmatched. Germline CDR1 and CDR2: SGHRS and YFSETQ. The CDR3 spans 15 residues. CDR3 residues: CASSLSKGAADTQYF. DNA for the CDR3: TGCGCCAGCAGCTTGAGCAAGGGGGCCGCAGATACGCAGTATTTT.

The chain recombines TRBV6-5 with TRBJ2-7; 7 bases fit TRBD2. V lost 8 bases to trimming and J lost 3 bases; unmatched junction nucleotides: 10. This CDR3 has 14 amino acids. Germline CDR1 and CDR2: MNHEY and SVGAGI. The CDR3 nucleotides are TGTGCCAGCGTGTCTTCTAGCGGCGGCTACGAGCAGTACTTC. This gives the protein CASVSSSGGYEQYF.

V gene TRBV5-8 combines with J gene TRBJ2-2; TRBD1 agrees at 7 bases. V gave up 4 bases and J gave up 4 bases; unmatched junction bases: 4. The CDR3 runs 14 residues. Germline-derived CDR1 and CDR2 are SGHTS and YDEGEE. The chain's CDR3 is CASSTGDSTGELFF. CDR3 nucleotides: TGTGCCAGCAGCACAGGGGATTCCACCGGGGAGCTGTTTTTT.

This sequence joins TRBV5-6 and TRBJ2-1; the D is unclear. CDR1 and CDR2 from the germline V gene are SGHDT and YYEEEE. V was pared by 0 bases and J by 7 bases, with 8 bases between. This CDR3 comprises 13 residues. CDR3 amino acids: CASSLVVSNEQFF. The CDR3 DNA reads as TGTGCCAGCAGCTTGGTTGTGTCAAATGAGCAGTTCTTC.

J is TRBJ2-7 and V is TRBV10-3; D tentatively fits TRBD1 or TRBD2 (5 bases each). Trimming stripped 11 bases from V and 3 bases from J, with 17 bases between. Looked up from germline, CDR1 is ENHRY and CDR2 is SYGVKD. There are 13 residues in the CDR3. In DNA, the CDR3 is TGTGCCCCCGTCTCAAGGGGAGACTACGAGCAGTACTTC. Translation: CAPVSRGDYEQYF.

V usage is TRBV10-3 and J usage is TRBJ2-7; D is possibly TRBD1 (6 bases). With 5 bases removed from V and 2 bases from J, the gap between germline ends came to 10 bases. CDR1 is ENHRY, CDR2 SYGVKD, per germline. This CDR3 contains 13 residues. The CDR3 nucleotides are TGTGCCATCAGTCGGAGACAGGCCTACGAGCAGTACTTC. Amino acid sequence: CAISRRQAYEQYF.

The V call is TRBV10-2, the J call TRBJ2-6; D is possibly TRBD1 (5 bases). This CDR3 contains 19 residues. Germline assignment: CDR1 WSHSY and CDR2 SAAADI. V lost 6 bases, J lost 2 bases, and 23 bases lay in between. The CDR3 here is CASRAMTAAEVPGANVLTF. The CDR3 nucleotides are TGCGCCAGCAGAGCCATGACAGCAGCAGAGGTCCCTGGGGCCAACGTCCTGACTTTC.

The V call is TRBV6-1, the J call TRBJ1-2, with TRBD1 identical over 8 bases. V lost 6 bases, J lost 6 bases, and 9 bases stayed unmatched. The V gene's germline CDR1 is MNHNS and CDR2 SASEGT. The CDR3 length is 14 residues. In nucleotides, the CDR3 is TGTGCCAGCAGCGGGGACAGGACGACCGATGGCTACACCTTC. This gives the protein CASSGDRTTDGYTF.

The genes are TRBV30 and TRBJ1-1; D unclear. The V end lost 3 bases, the J end lost 8 bases, and 13 bases lay between the germline ends. Germline loops: CDR1 GTSNPN, CDR2 SVGIG (reference sequence). The CDR3 extends over 12 amino acids. The CDR3 region has the DNA TGTGCCTGGAGAAATCTCATAAAAGAAGCTTTCTTT. This sequence encodes CAWRNLIKEAFF.

This sequence joins TRBV9 and TRBJ2-7; 10 bases agree with TRBD1. This CDR3 region has 16 residues. The junction had 11 bases not matched to a gene; V was cut back by 3 bases and J by 5 bases. CDR1 and CDR2 (germline): SGDLS, YYNGEE. The chain's CDR3 is CASSAGNRDRGHEQYF. The CDR3 DNA is TGTGCCAGCAGCGCTGGGAACCGGGACAGGGGTCACGAGCAGTACTTC.

This chain joins TRBV29-1 and TRBJ1-4, with 10 bases fitting TRBD1. Germline assignment: CDR1 SQVTM and CDR2 ANQGSEA. V lost 2 bases to trimming and J lost 5 bases; unmatched junction nucleotides: 11. This CDR3 contains 17 residues. CDR3 sequence (DNA): TGCAGCGTTGAAAGACCGGGACAGGGGTCGCCAAATGAAAAACTGTTTTTT. It specifies CSVERPGQGSPNEKLFF.

This rearrangement joins TRBV12-5 to TRBJ2-7; D may be TRBD1 or TRBD2 (5 bases each). Trimming pared 5 bases from V and 2 bases from J, leaving 13 bases between. The CDR3 is 14 amino acids. Germline values: CDR1 LGHNT, CDR2 FRNRAP. CDR3 protein: CASGARDATYEQYF. CDR3 in DNA: TGTGCTAGTGGTGCGAGGGACGCCACCTACGAGCAGTACTTC.

V usage is TRBV19 and J usage is TRBJ1-1; 8 bases are a match to TRBD1. The CDR3 is made up of 13 amino acids. V lost 7 bases to trimming and J lost 8 bases; unmatched junction nucleotides: 9. Germline V CDR1 and CDR2: LNHDA, SQIVND (reference sequence). The CDR3 DNA reads as TGTGCCAGTACCCCCCAGGACAGGGAAGAAGCTTTCTTT. Its translation: CASTPQDREEAFF.